The table lists the clone carrying this T cell receptor beta chain with many counts. The data originate from a study of T-cell reconstitution after alpha-beta-depleted transplantation in children. Trimming took 5 bases from V and 10 from J; bases not matched to a gene: 10. Germline loops: CDR1 SGHDT, CDR2 YYEEEE. The CDR3 has 14 residues. It was with unique molecular identifiers that the TCRbeta library was prepared. TCRdb called the PCR reads again in MiXCR, with one record for every CDR3 protein. The sample has 200,000 to 250,000 distinct CDR3 sequences, roughly a tenth seen once. This sequence originates from a child younger than two with acute myeloid leukemia, due to receive a stem cell transplant. The specimen was PBMCs, collected before TCRalphabeta/CD19-depleted stem cell transplant. The chain combines TRBV5-6 with TRBJ1-1, with 11 bases aligning to TRBD1. CDR3 amino acids: CASRLGTGGFRAFF. DNA of the CDR3: TGTGCCAGCAGGTTAGGGACAGGGGGTTTCAGAGCTTTCTTT.